These 15 T cell receptor beta chains share one sample of origin, sequenced in a study of tissue T cells after allogeneic stem cell transplantation. The table came from immunoSEQ multiplex PCR; TCRdb's copy has only in-frame clones and leaves some out. The sample carries about 5,200 clones, over 60% recorded once. Here the sequenced sample was tissue from the colon, taken at autopsy. Source of these receptors: a female donor over 55 with lung cancer.

The chain couples TRBV21-1 to TRBJ2-7; TRBD2, the D gene given by the table, was not confirmed from the DNA. TRBV21-1 corresponds to a pseudogene. The CDR3 consists of 16 residues. As DNA, the CDR3 is TGTGCCAGCAGCAAAAAGAAGCGGGAGGATTTCTACGAGCAGTACTTC. Translated, it gives CASSKKKREDFYEQYF.

The gene calls are TRBV7-4 and TRBJ2-3, with D tentatively TRBD2 (6 bases). The V gene's germline CDR1 is SGHVT and CDR2 SQSDAQ. The length of the CDR3 is 15 residues. Trimming stripped 7 bases from V and 3 bases from J, with 17 bases between. In DNA, the CDR3 is TGTGCCAGCACCCCCCCCGGGGGAAAGACAGATACGCAGTATTTT. It translates to CASTPPGGKTDTQYF.

This sequence joins TRBV14 and TRBJ1-6, with D perhaps TRBD1 (6 bases). This CDR3 is built from 15 residues. V lost 1 base to trimming and J lost 4 bases, with 8 bases between them. Germline assignment: CDR1 SGHDN and CDR2 FVKESK. The CDR3 spells CASSQGQGYNSPLHF. CDR3 bases: TGTGCCAGCAGCCAAGGGCAGGGGTATAATTCACCCCTCCACTTT.

The J gene is TRBJ2-2, the V gene TRBV7-9, with 8 positions matching TRBD1. The CDR3 contains 16 residues. Unmatched junction bases numbered 5, after V lost 4 bases and J lost 1 base. Germline lookup yields CDR1 SEHNR and CDR2 FQNEAQ (reference sequence). The CDR3 here is CASSSGQGENTGELFF. In DNA, the CDR3 is TGTGCCAGCAGCTCAGGACAGGGTGAGAACACCGGGGAGCTGTTTTTT.

The genes are TRBV2 and TRBJ1-5; no definite D call. V lost 8 bases, J lost 5 bases, and 16 bases lay in between. Per the germline V gene, CDR1 is SNHLY and CDR2 is FYNNEI. The CDR3 loop spans 14 amino acids. CDR3 sequence reads: CASGSGLNYQPQHF. CDR3 in DNA: TGTGCCAGCGGATCGGGTCTAAATTATCAGCCCCAGCATTTT. Based on the CDR3 plus reference TRBV2 and TRBJ1-5, the full variable domain is EPEVTQTPSHQVTQMGQEVILRCVPISNHLYFYWYRQILGQKVEFLVSFYNNEISEKSEIFDDQFSVERPDGSNFTLKIRSTKLEDSAMYFCASGSGLNYQPQHFGDGTRLSIL.

This clone occurred once. V and J are TRBV6-2 or TRBV6-3 and TRBJ2-7; D not certain. Germline-derived CDR1 and CDR2 are MNHEY and SVGEGT. The CDR3 length is 15 residues. V was clipped by 4 bases and J by 6 bases, with 19 bases between them. CDR3 nucleotide sequence: TGTGCCAGCAGTTGGTGGACGAGACCGAGCTCCGAGCAGTACTTC. Translating gives CASSWWTRPSSEQYF.

The rearrangement joins TRBV5-4 to TRBJ2-3, with a weak D call TRBD2 (6 bases). The germline CDR1 and CDR2 sequences are SGHNT and YYREEE (reference sequence). V dropped 4 bases and J dropped 3 bases, with 15 bases sitting between them. The CDR3 length is 15 residues. The CDR3 DNA reads TGTGCCAGCAGCCCAAACGGAGGGGCTACAGATACGCAGTATTTT. This encodes CASSPNGGATDTQYF. The whole variable domain, filled in from reference TRBV5-4 and TRBJ2-3, reads ETGVTQSPTHLIKTRGQQVTLRCSSQSGHNTVSWYQQALGQGPQFIFQYYREEENGRGNFPPRFSGLQFPNYSSELNVNALELDDSALYLCASSPNGGATDTQYFGPGTRLTVL.

This clone appeared a single time. The V gene is TRBV25-1, the J gene TRBJ2-3; 14 bases are a match to TRBD2. Germline V gene lookup returns CDR1 MGHDK and CDR2 SYGVNS. With V trimmed by 1 base and J by 4 bases, 4 bases remained unmatched. The CDR3 loop spans 17 amino acids. CDR3: CASSESVGLAGADTQYF. For the CDR3, the DNA is TGTGCCAGCAGTGAATCAGTGGGACTAGCGGGGGCAGATACGCAGTATTTT.

The rearrangement links TRBV11-3 to TRBJ2-1, with 9 bases aligning to TRBD1. The CDR3 consists of 13 residues. Germline V gene data show CDR1 as SGHNT and CDR2 as YENEEA. The ends lost 4 bases at V and 8 bases at J; junction bases unmatched: 3. CDR3 bases: TGTGCCAGCAGCTCCCGGACAGGGGATGAGCAGTTCTTC. Protein sequence: CASSSRTGDEQFF.

The genes are TRBV16 and TRBJ2-5; D is perhaps TRBD2 (6 bases). The CDR3 is 15 residues long. CDR1 is KGHSY, CDR2 FQNENV, per germline. V lost 8 bases to trimming and J lost 0 bases, with 16 bases between them. CDR3 residues: CASRGTQSYQETQYF. As DNA, the CDR3 is TGTGCCAGCCGCGGGACTCAATCGTACCAAGAGACCCAGTACTTC.

V is TRBV4-2 and J is TRBJ1-2; D is ambiguous. V gave up 4 bases and J gave up 3 bases, with 15 bases separating them. From germline, CDR1 is LGHNA and CDR2 YNFKEQ. The CDR3 has 15 residues. For the CDR3, the DNA is TGTGCCAGCAGCCCCCTGTTGGGGTCGGACTATGGCTACACCTTC. It codes for CASSPLLGSDYGYTF.

This rearrangement joins TRBV7-9 to TRBJ1-4; D is uncertain. Looked up from germline, CDR1 is SEHNR and CDR2 is FQNEAQ (reference sequence). Deletions cut 5 bases from V and 1 base from J, with 14 bases between. This CDR3 contains 16 residues. This CDR3 is CASSLSGVGTNEKLFF. CDR3 nucleotides: TGTGCCAGCAGCCTATCCGGTGTGGGAACTAATGAAAAACTGTTTTTT.

A few counts support this clone. The V call is TRBV5-8, the J call TRBJ1-1; tentative D call: TRBD1 (5 bases). The CDR3 consists of 13 residues. Trimming took 2 bases from V and 1 from J, leaving 6 bases between them. In germline, CDR1 is SGHTS, CDR2 YDEGEE. The CDR3 DNA follows: TGTGCCAGCAGCTTACAGGCGAACACTGAAGCTTTCTTT. Its protein product is CASSLQANTEAFF. Looking up the rest from reference TRBV5-8 and TRBJ1-1 gives the full variable domain: EAGVTQSPTHLIKTRGQQATLRCSPISGHTSVYWYQQALGLGLQFLLWYDEGEERNRGNFPPRFSGRQFPNYSSELNVNALELEDSALYLCASSLQANTEAFFGQGTRLTVV.

V and J are TRBV19 and TRBJ1-5; 8 bases map to TRBD1. CDR3 length equals 15 residues. Germline V lookup: CDR1 LNHDA, CDR2 SQIVND (reference sequence). V was pared by 1 base and J by 4 bases, with 3 bases of the junction left unmatched. The CDR3 sequence is CASSIGGQGNQPQHF. The CDR3 bases are TGTGCCAGTAGTATAGGCGGACAGGGAAATCAGCCCCAGCATTTT.

This chain connects TRBV24-1 to TRBJ1-5; 8 bases are a match to TRBD1. From germline, CDR1 is KGHDR and CDR2 SFDVKD. After removal of 4 bases from V and 6 bases from J, the junction contained 7 bases not matched to a gene. This CDR3 is built from 15 residues. This chain's CDR3 is CATSDPGQGGQPQHF. The CDR3 DNA is TGTGCCACCAGTGACCCTGGACAGGGTGGTCAGCCCCAGCATTTT.